This entry lists 21 T cell receptor beta chains sequenced from one sample in a study of CD8 T cells in ankylosing spondylitis. TCRdb called the 5' RACE reads again in MiXCR, with one record for every CDR3 protein. The sample gives 150,000 to 250,000 distinct CDR3 sequences, 9.5% to 15% of which show up once; about 15% is in the top ten. Sequenced: blood, either unsorted or a sorted T cell fraction (not recorded which). Receptors originate from a male donor with ankylosing spondylitis or in good health (not recorded which).

This clonotype was recorded a few times. DNA for the CDR3: TGTGCCACCAGCAGGATTCCGGGACAGGGTCTGGATGAGCAGTTCTTC. As protein: CATSRIPGQGLDEQFF. The rearrangement joins TRBV15 to TRBJ2-1; 9 positions match TRBD1. This CDR3 comprises 16 residues. V dropped 3 bases and J dropped 8; count of bases not matched to a gene: 11. The V gene's germline CDR1 is LNHNV and CDR2 YYDKDF (reference sequence).

This clonotype was detected many times. The chain links TRBV20-1 to TRBJ2-7; D call uncertain. Germline CDR1 reads DFQATT; CDR2 reads SNEGSKA (reference sequence). Trimming stripped 5 bases from V and 0 bases from J, with 20 bases between. The CDR3 length is 16 residues. The CDR3 protein is CSADALGFLSSYEQYF. The CDR3 DNA follows: TGCAGTGCTGATGCCCTAGGCTTTCTAAGCTCCTACGAGCAGTACTTC.

This clonotype was found a few times. The genes are TRBV20-1 and TRBJ2-1; 9 nucleotides line up with TRBD2. Trimming removed 5 bases from V and 0 bases from J; junction bases left unmatched: 8. The CDR3 has 16 residues. Per germline, CDR1 DFQATT and CDR2 SNEGSKA (reference sequence). CDR3 nucleotides: TGCAGTGCTCAGACTAGCGGAATACTCTCCTACAATGAGCAGTTCTTC. This encodes CSAQTSGILSYNEQFF.

This clonotype was seen a few times. The chain uses TRBV15 and TRBJ1-2, with D unclear. V was shortened by 0 bases and J by 4 bases, with 21 bases between the two germline ends. The germline gives CDR1 LNHNV, CDR2 YYDKDF (reference sequence). This CDR3 region has 18 residues. This chain's CDR3 is CATSRDFLPRLSSYGYTF. The CDR3 coding sequence is TGTGCCACCAGCAGAGATTTTTTGCCACGGTTGTCTTCCTATGGCTACACCTTC.

This clonotype was seen more than once but under ten times. The gene calls are TRBV15 and TRBJ1-5; D unresolved. The length of the CDR3 is 13 residues. The germline gives CDR1 LNHNV, CDR2 YYDKDF (reference sequence). Trimming stripped 0 bases from V and 5 bases from J, with 5 bases between. The CDR3 protein is CATSREIYQPQHF. The CDR3 nucleotides are TGTGCCACCAGCAGAGAGATCTATCAGCCCCAGCATTTT.

This clonotype has a handful of counts. The chain joins TRBV13 to TRBJ2-7; D tentatively fits TRBD1 or TRBD2 (6 bases each). The germline CDR1 and CDR2 sequences are PRHDT and FYEKMQ (reference sequence). The V and J ends lost 3 bases and 5 bases respectively, with 11 bases between them. This CDR3 spans 13 amino acids. The CDR3 sequence is CASSLGGEDEQYF. The CDR3 region has the DNA TGTGCCAGCAGCTTGGGGGGCGAGGACGAGCAGTACTTC.

This clonotype came up a few times. Here the CDR3 omits its conserved ending phenylalanine or tryptophan, so a read error is the likely source. The chain uses TRBV5-1 and TRBJ2-1; TRBD2 matches 10 bases. Germline loops: CDR1 SGHRS, CDR2 YFSETQ. V was pared by 0 bases and J by 1 base, with 7 bases of the junction left unmatched. The CDR3 is made up of 18 amino acids. CDR3 protein: CASSLVPLAGTSYNEQFL. The DNA of the CDR3 is TGCGCCAGCAGCTTGGTCCCACTAGCGGGGACATCCTACAATGAGCAGTTCCTC.

The chain recombines TRBV9 with TRBJ2-1, with 11 positions matching TRBD2. This CDR3 spans 16 amino acids. Looked up from germline, CDR1 is SGDLS and CDR2 is YYNGEE. Germline trimming cut 3 bases from V and 8 bases from J; bases unmatched to any gene: 10. The CDR3 sequence is CASSDVAGGFGYEQFF. In DNA form, the CDR3 reads TGTGCCAGCAGCGATGTAGCGGGAGGGTTCGGGTATGAGCAGTTCTTC.

The chain uses TRBV7-8 and TRBJ2-7; TRBD1 aligns across 8 bases. From germline, CDR1 is SGHVS and CDR2 FQNEAQ. After removal of 8 bases from V and 2 bases from J, the junction contained 8 bases not matched to a gene. The CDR3 covers 14 residues. DNA of the CDR3: TGTGCCAGCTATCCACAGGGGGTCACCTACGAGCAGTACTTC. Its translation: CASYPQGVTYEQYF.

The chain employs TRBV5-1 and TRBJ1-1, with D hard to call. Between the trimmed V and J ends, which lost 0 bases and 4 bases, there was a span of 13 bases. There are 15 residues in the CDR3. Germline V CDR1 and CDR2: SGHRS, YFSETQ. The DNA for the CDR3 is TGCGCCAGCAGCTTGGAGATGGGAGAAGGCACTGAAGCTTTCTTT. Residues: CASSLEMGEGTEAFF.

This clonotype has at least ten counts. The chain has TRBV4-2 and TRBJ1-6, with unresolved D. The CDR3 sequence is 13 residues long. Per germline, CDR1 LGHNA and CDR2 YNFKEQ. The V end lost 3 bases, the J end lost 14 bases, and 14 bases lay between the germline ends. Here the CDR3 reads CASSQYKDSALHF. The CDR3, as DNA: TGTGCCAGCAGCCAGTATAAGGACTCGGCCCTCCACTTT.

The rearrangement joins TRBV2 to TRBJ2-7, with 12 bases fitting TRBD1. Trimming removed 4 bases from V and 2 bases from J; junction bases left unmatched: 0. The CDR3 covers 14 residues. Looked up from germline, CDR1 is SNHLY and CDR2 is FYNNEI. The CDR3 nucleotides read TGTGCCAGCAGTGGGGACAGGGGGCCCTACGAGCAGTACTTC. Its translation: CASSGDRGPYEQYF.

The chain is built from TRBV10-3 and TRBJ2-7; D may be TRBD2 (6 bases). The germline gives CDR1 ENHRY, CDR2 SYGVKD. CDR3 length: 13 residues. V dropped 6 bases and J dropped 3 bases, with 12 bases sitting between them. The CDR3 nucleotides are TGTGCCATCAGCCGGGACTTTTACTACGAGCAGTACTTC. It yields the protein CAISRDFYYEQYF.

This chain links TRBV5-1 with TRBJ2-3, with 8 nucleotides matching TRBD2. CDR1 and CDR2 (germline): SGHRS, YFSETQ. Germline trimming cut 5 bases from V and 2 bases from J; bases unmatched to any gene: 7. The CDR3 contains 15 residues. The CDR3 nucleotides are TGCGCCAGCAGTTCGACTAGCGCGTACACAGATACGCAGTATTTT. Residues: CASSSTSAYTDTQYF.

This clonotype occurred a few times. The V and J genes are TRBV19 and TRBJ1-5; no definite D call. CDR3 length: 13 amino acids. V lost 3 bases to trimming and J lost 7 bases, with 10 bases between them. Germline values: CDR1 LNHDA, CDR2 SQIVND (reference sequence). This chain's CDR3 is CASSIMGRQPQHF. In nucleotides, the CDR3 is TGTGCCAGTAGTATCATGGGAAGGCAGCCCCAGCATTTT.

This clonotype was picked up a small number of times. The CDR3 DNA reads TGTGCCAGCAGCCTATACGACTACGAGCAGTACTTC. This codes for CASSLYDYEQYF. The V and J genes are TRBV7-9 and TRBJ2-7; no firm D call. The CDR3 contains 12 residues. Germline V lookup: CDR1 SEHNR, CDR2 FQNEAQ (reference sequence). V lost 5 bases and J lost 3, with 8 bases in between. The complete variable domain, with remaining parts taken from reference TRBV7-9 and TRBJ2-7, reads DTGVSQNPRHKITKRGQNVTFRCDPISEHNRLYWYRQTLGQGPEFLTYFQNEAQLEKSRLLSDRFSAERPKGSFSTLEIQRTEQGDSAMYLCASSLYDYEQYFGPGTRLTVT.

In its sample, this clonotype was seen a few times. This chain joins TRBV27 and TRBJ2-1; D perhaps matches TRBD1 (6 bases). V was trimmed by 1 base and J by 0 bases, leaving 13 bases between them. The CDR3 is 17 residues long. Germline CDR1 MNHEY, CDR2 SMNVEV (reference sequence). The CDR3 loop reads CASSLWGTLSSYNEQFF. In nucleotides, the CDR3 is TGTGCCAGCAGTTTATGGGGGACATTGAGCTCCTACAATGAGCAGTTCTTC.

This clonotype was observed a handful of times. This chain joins TRBV12-3 or TRBV12-4 and TRBJ2-3; 7 bases are shared with TRBD1. Unmatched junction bases numbered 4, after V lost 5 bases and J lost 11 bases. CDR3 length: 11 residues. The CDR3 loop reads CASSLGQLQYF. The DNA for the CDR3 is TGTGCCAGCAGTCTGGGACAGCTGCAGTATTTT.

This clonotype was detected only a few times. The chain employs TRBV6-1 and TRBJ2-4; D may be TRBD2 (5 bases). Germline CDR1 MNHNS, CDR2 SASEGT. The CDR3 is 14 residues long. V dropped 10 bases and J dropped 3 bases, with 16 bases sitting between them. This CDR3 reads CATEPRGRKNIQYF. The CDR3 DNA follows: TGTGCCACCGAACCTCGGGGTCGCAAAAACATTCAGTACTTC.

This clonotype has a count of ten or more. The V and J genes are TRBV25-1 and TRBJ2-1; D not certain. There are 12 residues in the CDR3. Germline CDR1 MGHDK, CDR2 SYGVNS. Trimming removed 4 bases at V and 6 bases at J, with 7 bases between. The CDR3 nucleotides are TGTGCCAGCAGTGGACCGGGCAATGAGCAGTTCTTC. Translation: CASSGPGNEQFF.

This clonotype has ten or more counts. The chain couples TRBV27 to TRBJ1-5; the match to TRBD1 covers 8 bases. This CDR3 has 14 residues. The germline CDR1 and CDR2 sequences are MNHEY and SMNVEV (reference sequence). J gave up 1 base and V 6 bases, and 2 bases lay outside the gene matches. In nucleotides, the CDR3 is TGTGCCAGCAGCCGACAGGGGAGCAATCAGCCCCAGCATTTT. Protein product: CASSRQGSNQPQHF.